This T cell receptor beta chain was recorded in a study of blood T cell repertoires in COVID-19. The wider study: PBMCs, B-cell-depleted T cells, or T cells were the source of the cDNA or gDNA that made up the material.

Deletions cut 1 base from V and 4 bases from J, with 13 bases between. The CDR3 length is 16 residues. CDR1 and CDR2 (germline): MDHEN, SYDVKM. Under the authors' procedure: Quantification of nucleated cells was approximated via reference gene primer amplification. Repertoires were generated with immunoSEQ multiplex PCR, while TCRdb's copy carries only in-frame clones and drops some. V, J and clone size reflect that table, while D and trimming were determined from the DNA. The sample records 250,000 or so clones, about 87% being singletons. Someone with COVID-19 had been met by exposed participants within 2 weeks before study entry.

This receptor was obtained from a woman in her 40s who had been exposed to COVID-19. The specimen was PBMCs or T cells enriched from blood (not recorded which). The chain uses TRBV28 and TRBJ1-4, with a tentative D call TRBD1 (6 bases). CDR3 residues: CASSLSTGPINEKLFF. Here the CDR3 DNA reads TGTGCCAGCAGTTTATCGACAGGCCCTATTAATGAAAAACTGTTTTTT.